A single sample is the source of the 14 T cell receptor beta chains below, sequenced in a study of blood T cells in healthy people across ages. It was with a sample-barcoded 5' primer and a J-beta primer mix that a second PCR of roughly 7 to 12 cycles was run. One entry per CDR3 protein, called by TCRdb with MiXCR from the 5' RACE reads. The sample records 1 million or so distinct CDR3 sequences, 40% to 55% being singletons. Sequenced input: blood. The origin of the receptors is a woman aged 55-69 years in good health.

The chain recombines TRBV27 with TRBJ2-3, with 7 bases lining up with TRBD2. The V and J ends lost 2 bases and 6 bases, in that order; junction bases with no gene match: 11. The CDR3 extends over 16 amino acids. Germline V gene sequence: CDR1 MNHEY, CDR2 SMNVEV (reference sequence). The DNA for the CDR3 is TGTGCCAGCAGTTTAGCTAGCGGCCATACGATCGATACGCAGTATTTT. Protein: CASSLASGHTIDTQYF.

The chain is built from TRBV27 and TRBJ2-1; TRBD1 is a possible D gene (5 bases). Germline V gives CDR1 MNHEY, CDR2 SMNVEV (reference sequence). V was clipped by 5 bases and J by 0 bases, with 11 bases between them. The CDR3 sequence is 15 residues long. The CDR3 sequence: CASSETGPSYNEQFF. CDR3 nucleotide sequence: TGTGCCAGCAGTGAAACAGGCCCCTCCTACAATGAGCAGTTCTTC.

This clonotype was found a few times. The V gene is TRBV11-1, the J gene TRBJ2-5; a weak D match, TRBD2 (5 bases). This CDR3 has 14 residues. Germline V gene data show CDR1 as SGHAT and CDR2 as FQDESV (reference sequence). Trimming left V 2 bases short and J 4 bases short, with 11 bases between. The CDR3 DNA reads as TGTGCCAGCAGCTTAAAACTAGGGATAGAGACCCAGTACTTC. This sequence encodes CASSLKLGIETQYF.

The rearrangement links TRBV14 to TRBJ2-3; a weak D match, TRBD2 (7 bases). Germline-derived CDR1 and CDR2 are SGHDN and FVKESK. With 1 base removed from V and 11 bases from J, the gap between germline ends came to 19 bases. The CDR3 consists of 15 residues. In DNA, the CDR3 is TGTGCCAGCAGCCAAGGGGGGGACTACCGACAGGAGCAGTATTTT. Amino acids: CASSQGGDYRQEQYF.

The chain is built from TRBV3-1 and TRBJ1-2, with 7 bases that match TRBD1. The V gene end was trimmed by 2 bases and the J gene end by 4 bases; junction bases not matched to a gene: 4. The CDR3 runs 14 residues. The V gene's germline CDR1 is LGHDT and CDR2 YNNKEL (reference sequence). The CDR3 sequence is CASSQRGTAYGYTF. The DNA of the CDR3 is TGTGCCAGCAGCCAACGGGGGACAGCCTATGGCTACACCTTC.

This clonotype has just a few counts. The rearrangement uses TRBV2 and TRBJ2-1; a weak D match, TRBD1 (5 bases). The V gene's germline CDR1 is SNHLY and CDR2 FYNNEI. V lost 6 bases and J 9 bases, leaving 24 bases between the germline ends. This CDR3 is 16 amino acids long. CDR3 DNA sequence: TGTGCCAGCAGGCGGAGACAGATTTCCTACAATGCTGAGCAGTTCTTC. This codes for CASRRRQISYNAEQFF.

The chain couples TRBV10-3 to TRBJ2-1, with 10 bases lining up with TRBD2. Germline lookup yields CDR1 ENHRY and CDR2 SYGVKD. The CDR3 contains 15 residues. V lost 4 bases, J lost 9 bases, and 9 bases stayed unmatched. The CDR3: CAISAGASGGPEQFF. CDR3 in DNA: TGTGCCATCAGTGCGGGGGCTAGCGGGGGCCCTGAGCAGTTCTTC.

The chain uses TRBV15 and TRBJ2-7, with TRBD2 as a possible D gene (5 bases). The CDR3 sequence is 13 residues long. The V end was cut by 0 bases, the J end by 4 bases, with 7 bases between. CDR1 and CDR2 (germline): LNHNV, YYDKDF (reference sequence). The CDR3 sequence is CATSRESGYEQYF. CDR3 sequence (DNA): TGTGCCACCAGCAGAGAGAGCGGTTACGAGCAGTACTTC.

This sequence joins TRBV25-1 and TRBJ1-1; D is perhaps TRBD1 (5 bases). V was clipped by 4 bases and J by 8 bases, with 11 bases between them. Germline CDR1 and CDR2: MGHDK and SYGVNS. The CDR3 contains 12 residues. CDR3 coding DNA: TGTGCCAGCAGTGGGGACGGGGGGGAAGCTTTCTTT. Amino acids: CASSGDGGEAFF.

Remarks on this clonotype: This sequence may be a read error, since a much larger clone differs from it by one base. CDR3 coding DNA: TGCAGCGCGGCGACGGATACCTACTCTGGCTACACCTTC. It specifies CSAATDTYSGYTF. The genes are TRBV29-1 and TRBJ1-2; D unclear. CDR3 length: 13 residues. The V gene's germline CDR1 is SQVTM and CDR2 ANQGSEA. The V end was cut by 7 bases, the J end by 7 bases, with 19 bases between.

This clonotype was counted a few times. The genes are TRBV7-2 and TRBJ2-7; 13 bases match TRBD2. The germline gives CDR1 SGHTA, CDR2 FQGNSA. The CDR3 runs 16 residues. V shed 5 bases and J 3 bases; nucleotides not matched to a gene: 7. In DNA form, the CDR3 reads TGTGCCAGCAGCGGAGGGACTAGCGGGATTTTCTACGAGCAGTACTTC. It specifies CASSGGTSGIFYEQYF.

CDR3 nucleotides: TGCAGCGTTGAAGCCATGTCCCCACAAATCTACAATGAGCAGTACTTC. As protein: CSVEAMSPQIYNEQYF. This rearrangement joins TRBV29-1 to TRBJ2-1; D is uncertain. The J call may not be correct, given that the DNA end is closer to TRBJ2-7. Germline V CDR1 and CDR2: SQVTM, ANQGSEA. CDR3 length: 16 amino acids.

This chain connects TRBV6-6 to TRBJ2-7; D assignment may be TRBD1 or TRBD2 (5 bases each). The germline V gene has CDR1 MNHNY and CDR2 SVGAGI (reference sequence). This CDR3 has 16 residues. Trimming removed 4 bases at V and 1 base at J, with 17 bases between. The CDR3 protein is CASSSQPPGPSYEQYF. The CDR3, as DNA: TGTGCCAGCAGTTCACAACCGCCGGGGCCTTCCTACGAGCAGTACTTC.

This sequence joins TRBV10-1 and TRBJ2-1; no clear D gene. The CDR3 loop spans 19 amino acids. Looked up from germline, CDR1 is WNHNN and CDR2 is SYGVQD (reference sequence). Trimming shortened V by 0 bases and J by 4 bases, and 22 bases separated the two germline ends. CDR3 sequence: CASSESTGFLRTAYNEQFF. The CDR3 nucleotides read TGCGCCAGCAGTGAGTCGACCGGATTTCTTAGAACCGCTTACAATGAGCAGTTCTTC.